Given below is one T cell receptor (beta chain) in context. The CDR3 contains 14 residues. CDR1 is SGHRS, CDR2 YFSETQ, per germline. Trimming pared 2 bases from V and 6 bases from J, leaving 11 bases between. Sequencing used immunoSEQ multiplex PCR; TCRdb keeps in-frame clones, though not all of them. This repertoire shows some 40,000 clones, 90% to 95% found once; its top ten account for around 0.8%. The sample comes from a study of T cell changes during pregnancy in multiple sclerosis. This chain connects TRBV5-1 to TRBJ2-2; no clear D. This TCR was recovered from a female donor with multiple sclerosis, enrolled in a pregnancy study. The sample here was CD4+ T cells from peripheral blood mononuclear cells, taken in the third trimester of pregnancy. The DNA of the CDR3 is TGCGCCAGCAGCTTACCCACAGTCGCCGGGGAGCTGTTTTTT. Its protein is CASSLPTVAGELFF.